This T cell receptor (beta chain) was sequenced during a study of blood T cell repertoires in COVID-19. Study-wide context: In each case, the material was cDNA or gDNA derived from T cells, B-cell-depleted T cells, or PBMCs.

Germline lookup yields CDR1 SGHVS and CDR2 FQNEAQ. V trimming: 1 base; J trimming: 7 bases; junction bases outside the gene matches: 7. This CDR3 is built from 16 residues. TCRdb keeps only in-frame clones here, not all; method: immunoSEQ multiplex PCR. The sample shows about 280,000 clones, approximately 89% of them seen only once. The V gene is TRBV7-8, the J gene TRBJ1-4, with 9 bases identical to TRBD1. The receptor comes from a man aged 40-50 years with active or convalescent COVID-19. What was sequenced was peripheral blood. CDR3 coding DNA: TGTGCCAGCAGCTTAGTCCGGGACAGGGCCCTTGAAAAACTGTTTTTT. Translating gives CASSLVRDRALEKLFF.